The 19 T cell receptor beta chains presented below share a single source sample, sequenced in a study of radiation and T cells in renal cell carcinoma. The assay was immunoSEQ multiplex PCR, and TCRdb's table has in-frame clones only and misses some. The sample includes 150,000 to 200,000 clones, 88% seen only once; the top ten take 11%. Time point described: blood 4 weeks post-SBRT, at nephrectomy. Treatment of the sample: 15 Gy SBRT to primary tumor, nephrectomy 4 weeks later. The starting material was blood, obtained from a patient whose treatment included radiotherapy and nephrectomy. The source is a woman between 45 and 60 years old with renal cell carcinoma.

This chain joins TRBV5-8 and TRBJ2-5, with a tentative D call TRBD2 (6 bases). This CDR3 spans 14 amino acids. Per the germline V gene, CDR1 is SGHTS and CDR2 is YDEGEE. V was clipped by 0 bases and J by 7 bases, with 13 bases between them. The DNA of the CDR3 is TGTGCCAGCAGCTTGGGGTGGGGACTCCGGACCCAGTACTTC. It codes for CASSLGWGLRTQYF.

The V gene is TRBV2, the J gene TRBJ2-7; D might be TRBD1 or TRBD2, each matching 6 bases. CDR1 is SNHLY and CDR2 is FYNNEI in the germline V gene. The length of the CDR3 is 14 residues. V dropped 7 bases and J dropped 3 bases, with 16 bases sitting between them. As DNA, the CDR3 is TGTGCCAGCAATGTTAACGGGGGCAGCTACGAGCAGTACTTC. This encodes CASNVNGGSYEQYF. The full variable domain, with the rest looked up from reference TRBV2 and TRBJ2-7, is EPEVTQTPSHQVTQMGQEVILRCVPISNHLYFYWYRQILGQKVEFLVSFYNNEISEKSEIFDDQFSVERPDGSNFTLKIRSTKLEDSAMYFCASNVNGGSYEQYFGPGTRLTVT.

This clone was seen just once. This sequence joins TRBV19 and TRBJ1-3, with D possibly being TRBD1 (5 bases). This CDR3 contains 17 residues. The germline V and J ends were trimmed by 1 base and 0 bases, with 13 bases remaining between them. Germline V lookup: CDR1 LNHDA, CDR2 SQIVND (reference sequence). The CDR3 DNA reads as TGTGCCAGTAGTATAGCGGTAGGGGTTCTCTCTGGAAACACCATATATTTT. It is translated as CASSIAVGVLSGNTIYF.

This rearrangement joins TRBV11-2 to TRBJ2-1; no definite D call. CDR1 SGHAT and CDR2 FQNNGV come from the germline V gene. This CDR3 is built from 13 residues. Trimming stripped 1 base from V and 7 bases from J, with 8 bases between. The CDR3 nucleotides are TGTGCCAGCAGCTTAGGTGGTAGGAATGAGCAGTTCTTC. Translated, it gives CASSLGGRNEQFF.

This clone was picked up one time. The CDR3 DNA is TGTGCCAGCAGTGAAGTTTGGGAGGGGGCAGGTGATAATTCACCCCTCCACTTT. Translated: CASSEVWEGAGDNSPLHF. The rearrangement links TRBV6-1 to TRBJ1-6; 7 nucleotides align to TRBD1. The length of the CDR3 is 18 residues. Germline assignment: CDR1 MNHNS and CDR2 SASEGT. V was pared by 1 base and J by 5 bases, with 11 bases of the junction left unmatched.

The rearrangement joins TRBV19 to TRBJ1-5; D may be TRBD1 (5 bases). The CDR3 loop spans 18 amino acids. Looked up from germline, CDR1 is LNHDA and CDR2 is SQIVND (reference sequence). The germline V and J ends were trimmed by 6 bases and 0 bases, with 21 bases remaining between them. CDR3 in amino acids: CASSRGEGTAYSNQPQHF. CDR3 DNA sequence: TGTGCCAGTAGCCGAGGGGAGGGGACGGCATATAGCAATCAGCCCCAGCATTTT.

The V gene is TRBV5-1, the J gene TRBJ1-2, with D tentatively TRBD1 (5 bases). The CDR3 loop spans 14 amino acids. CDR1 is SGHRS, CDR2 YFSETQ, per germline. The V gene lost 0 bases and the J gene lost 8 bases, with 14 bases spanning the gap. CDR3 in amino acids: CASSLEGTVGGYTF. The DNA for the CDR3 is TGCGCCAGCAGCTTGGAGGGGACGGTTGGGGGCTACACCTTC.

V usage is TRBV5-1 and J usage is TRBJ1-4; D perhaps matches TRBD1 (5 bases). This CDR3 is built from 15 residues. Germline V gene lookup returns CDR1 SGHRS and CDR2 YFSETQ. Between the trimmed V and J ends, which lost 4 bases and 7 bases, there was a span of 17 bases. The CDR3 DNA reads TGCGCCAGCAGCCCATTCCCGCGGGGGGGTGAAAAACTGTTTTTT. Translating gives CASSPFPRGGEKLFF.

The chain links TRBV5-1 to TRBJ1-2; D remains ambiguous. CDR3 length equals 13 residues. CDR1 is SGHRS, CDR2 YFSETQ, per germline. Trimming removed 2 bases at V and 3 bases at J, with 8 bases between. The CDR3 spells CASSFNPDYGYTF. CDR3 in DNA: TGCGCCAGCAGCTTTAATCCAGACTATGGCTACACCTTC.

This clone has a handful of counts. Written as DNA, the CDR3 is TGTGCCAGTAGTCCCCGGGATATCAACACTGAAGCTTTCTTT. Translation: CASSPRDINTEAFF. The V gene is TRBV19, the J gene TRBJ1-1, with D unclear. V lost 5 bases and J lost 2, with 12 bases in between. The germline V gene has CDR1 LNHDA and CDR2 SQIVND (reference sequence). This CDR3 is built from 14 residues.

The chain has TRBV11-3 and TRBJ1-2; 7 positions agree with TRBD1. CDR1 is SGHNT and CDR2 is YENEEA in the germline V gene. The CDR3 covers 16 residues. V gave up 1 base and J gave up 1 base; unmatched junction bases: 6. CDR3 sequence: CASSLASRDSNYGYTF. As DNA, the CDR3 is TGTGCCAGCAGCTTAGCTTCCCGGGACAGTAACTATGGCTACACCTTC.

The chain recombines TRBV9 with TRBJ2-7, with D unclear. Germline loops: CDR1 SGDLS, CDR2 YYNGEE. Trimming shortened V by 0 bases and J by 2 bases, and 9 bases separated the two germline ends. This CDR3 contains 14 residues. The DNA for the CDR3 is TGTGCCAGCAGCGTAGACCAAAGTCCCTACGAGCAGTACTTC. Amino acids: CASSVDQSPYEQYF.

The rearrangement joins TRBV7-8 to TRBJ1-6; TRBD1 matches at 8 bases. Trimming cost V 4 bases and J 12 bases; bases outside gene matches: 11. The CDR3 has 15 residues. Per the germline V gene, CDR1 is SGHVS and CDR2 is FQNEAQ. CDR3 residues: CASSYSGTGGLPLHF. For the CDR3, the DNA is TGTGCCAGCAGCTACTCCGGTACAGGGGGGTTACCCCTCCACTTT.

The rearrangement links TRBV5-1 to TRBJ2-3; TRBD1 is a possible D gene (6 bases). Trimming removed 0 bases from V and 5 bases from J, with 13 bases in between. Germline V lookup: CDR1 SGHRS, CDR2 YFSETQ. This CDR3 spans 15 amino acids. The CDR3 nucleotides are TGCGCCAGCAGCTTGGAGGGCAGGGGAGTAGATACGCAGTATTTT. It translates to CASSLEGRGVDTQYF.

CDR3 amino acids: CASTSFTSGGRGKNTEAFF. In nucleotides, the CDR3 is TGCGCCAGCACCTCTTTTACCAGCGGGGGAAGGGGAAAAAACACTGAAGCTTTCTTT. The V gene is TRBV5-1, the J gene TRBJ1-1; D perhaps matches TRBD1 (5 bases). The CDR3 totals 19 residues. CDR1 and CDR2 from the germline V gene are SGHRS and YFSETQ. Between the trimmed V and J ends, which lost 6 bases and 2 bases, there was a span of 29 bases.

The genes are TRBV6-5 and TRBJ1-6; 7 positions agree with TRBD1. CDR3 size: 15 residues. The V and J ends lost 8 bases and 6 bases, in that order; junction bases with no gene match: 10. The germline gives CDR1 MNHEY, CDR2 SVGAGI. CDR3 nucleotide sequence: TGTGCCAGCCTTAGGAGGGGGCAGGGTAATTCACCCCTCCACTTT. Protein product: CASLRRGQGNSPLHF.

The chain couples TRBV5-8 to TRBJ1-1, with D unclear. The CDR3 extends over 15 amino acids. Germline V gene lookup returns CDR1 SGHTS and CDR2 YDEGEE. With 0 bases removed from V and 5 bases from J, the gap between germline ends came to 14 bases. Here the CDR3 reads CASSLVWGIRTEAFF. In nucleotides, the CDR3 is TGTGCCAGCAGCTTGGTGTGGGGAATAAGGACTGAAGCTTTCTTT.

The chain is built from TRBV18 and TRBJ2-3; 9 bases line up with TRBD1. Germline-derived CDR1 and CDR2 are KGHSH and LQKENI. There are 17 residues in the CDR3. J gave up 3 bases and V 1 base, and 8 bases lay outside the gene matches. As DNA, the CDR3 is TGTGCCAGCTCACCACAACGGGACAGGGTGGGGACAGATACGCAGTATTTT. Amino acid sequence: CASSPQRDRVGTDTQYF.

This CDR3 reads CASSLAPTGPRVDTQYF. DNA for the CDR3: TGTGCCAGCAGCTTGGCCCCGACAGGCCCTCGGGTAGATACGCAGTATTTT. The V call is TRBV5-5, the J call TRBJ2-3; D is possibly TRBD1 (6 bases). CDR1 and CDR2 (germline): SGHKS, YYEKEE (reference sequence). The V gene lost 0 bases and the J gene lost 5 bases, with 19 bases spanning the gap. CDR3 length equals 17 residues.